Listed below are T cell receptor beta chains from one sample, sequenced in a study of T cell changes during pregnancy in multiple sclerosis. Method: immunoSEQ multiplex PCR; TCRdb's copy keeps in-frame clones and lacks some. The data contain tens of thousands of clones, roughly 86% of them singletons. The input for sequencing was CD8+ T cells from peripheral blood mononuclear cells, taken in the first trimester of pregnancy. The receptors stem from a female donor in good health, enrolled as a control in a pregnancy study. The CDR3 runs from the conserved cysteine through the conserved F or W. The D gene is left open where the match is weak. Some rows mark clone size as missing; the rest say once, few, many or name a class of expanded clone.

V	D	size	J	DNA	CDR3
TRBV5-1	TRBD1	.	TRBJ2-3	TGCGCCAGCAGCCCGGGACAGGGTACAGATACGCAGTATTTT	CASSPGQGTDTQYF
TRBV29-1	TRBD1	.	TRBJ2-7	TGCAGCGTTGACGTCGGACAGGGATCTATAGTTTCGTCTGAGCAGTACTTC	CSVDVGQGSIVSSEQYF
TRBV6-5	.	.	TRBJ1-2	TGTGCCAGCAGTCGCGGACCGGGGTCTAACTATGGCTACACCTTC	CASSRGPGSNYGYTF
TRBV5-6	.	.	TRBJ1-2	TGTGCCAGCAGCTTCCCCCTAACCGGTGAGGGCTACACCTTC	CASSFPLTGEGYTF
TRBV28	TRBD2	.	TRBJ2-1	TGTGCCAGCAGTCCGTTGACTAGCGGGGGGCCTTCTTTACTCAATGAGCAGTTCTTC	CASSPLTSGGPSLLNEQFF
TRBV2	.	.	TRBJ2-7	TGTGCCAGCATTGGGACAACATCCTACGAGCAGTACTTC	CASIGTTSYEQYF
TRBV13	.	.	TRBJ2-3	TGTGCCGGAAAAGAGGGAGTTAGCACAGATACGCAGTATTTT	CAGKEGVSTDTQYF
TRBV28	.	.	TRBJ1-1	TGTGCCAGCAGTTCCTACATGGCAGGTGAAGCTTTCTTT	CASSSYMAGEAFF
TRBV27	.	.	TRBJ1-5	TGTGCCAGCAGTTTATGGGCAGGGGATCAGCCCCAGCATTTT	CASSLWAGDQPQHF
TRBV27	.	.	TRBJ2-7	TGTGCCAGCCAACTACAGGGGGGGTGGGATGAGCAGTACTTC	CASQLQGGWDEQYF
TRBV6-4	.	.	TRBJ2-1	TGTGCCAGCAGTGTTCGAGAGTCGAATGAGCAGTTCTTC	CASSVRESNEQFF
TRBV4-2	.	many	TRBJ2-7	TGTGCCAGCAGCCAAGATTCCGGGGTACCCTCCTACGAGCAGTACTTC	CASSQDSGVPSYEQYF
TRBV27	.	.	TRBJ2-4	TGTGCCAGCAGTTTTGGGGCCCGCCGGGCGGGGAGAGCCAAAAACATTCAGTACTTC	CASSFGARRAGRAKNIQYF
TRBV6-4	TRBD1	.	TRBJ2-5	TGTGCCAGCAGCACCGGGACAGGGGAAGGGGAGACCCAGTACTTC	CASSTGTGEGETQYF
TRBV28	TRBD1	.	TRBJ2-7	TGTGCCAGTAACAAGGGACAGGGACTGTACGAGCAGTACTTC	CASNKGQGLYEQYF
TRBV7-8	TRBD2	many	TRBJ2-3	TGTGCCAGCAGCTTTGTGGTTAGCGGGACAGATACGCAGTATTTT	CASSFVVSGTDTQYF
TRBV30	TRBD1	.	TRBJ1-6	TGTGCCTGGAGTGTCAAGGACAGGGAGGTCTCACCCCTCCACTTT	CAWSVKDREVSPLHF
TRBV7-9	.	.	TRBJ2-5	TGTGCCAGCACCCTCTGGGGGCACCAAGAGACCCAGTACTTC	CASTLWGHQETQYF
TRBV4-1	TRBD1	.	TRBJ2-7	TGCGCCAGCAGCCAACGCGGACAGGGAAACTACGAGCAGTACTTC	CASSQRGQGNYEQYF
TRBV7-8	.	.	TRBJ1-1	TGTGCCAGCTGCCCGGACAGTAGCTTTCTCACTGAAGCTTTCTTT	CASCPDSSFLTEAFF
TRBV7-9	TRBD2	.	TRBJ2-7	TGTGCCAGCAGCCCCGGACCAGGGAGCGGGAGTGCATACGAGCAGTACTTC	CASSPGPGSGSAYEQYF
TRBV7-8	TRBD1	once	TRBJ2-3	TGTGCCAGCAGCTCAAGGACAGGGGATTTATCAGATACGCAGTATTTT	CASSSRTGDLSDTQYF
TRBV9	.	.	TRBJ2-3	TGTGCCAGCAGCGTAGAGGATAGCGAGTACACAGATACGCAGTATTTT	CASSVEDSEYTDTQYF
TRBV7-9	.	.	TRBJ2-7	TGTGCCAGCAGCCGGCAGGGGTCTCGCGGCTACGAGCAGTACTTC	CASSRQGSRGYEQYF
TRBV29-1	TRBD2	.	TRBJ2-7	TGCAGCGTTATTATAGCGGGAGGACTCGAGCAGTACTTC	CSVIIAGGLEQYF
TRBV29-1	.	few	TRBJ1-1	TGCAGCGCTCGGGTTTCGGACACTGAAGCTTTCTTT	CSARVSDTEAFF
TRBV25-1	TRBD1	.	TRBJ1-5	TGTGCCAGCAGTCACAGGGGAATGGATCAGCCCCAGCATTTT	CASSHRGMDQPQHF
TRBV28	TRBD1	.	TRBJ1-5	TGTGCCTGCGGACAGGGCTTTCAGCCCCAGCATTTT	CACGQGFQPQHF
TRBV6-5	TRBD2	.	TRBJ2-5	TGTGCCAGCAGCCCGGGACTAGCCTTGGAGACCCAGTACTTC	CASSPGLALETQYF
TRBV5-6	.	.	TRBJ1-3	TGTGCCAGCAGCTTGGGCAGAACCTCTGGAAACACCATATATTTT	CASSLGRTSGNTIYF
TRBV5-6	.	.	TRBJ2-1	TGTGCCAGCAGCTTGGCAGGGACCTACAATGAGCAGTTCTTC	CASSLAGTYNEQFF
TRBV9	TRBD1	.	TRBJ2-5	TGTGCCAGCAGCAGATCAGGGGGCCGGGTTGAGACCCAGTACTTC	CASSRSGGRVETQYF
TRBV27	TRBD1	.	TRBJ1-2	TGTGCCAGCAGTTTATCGACAGGGAGCTTATATGGCTACACCTTC	CASSLSTGSLYGYTF
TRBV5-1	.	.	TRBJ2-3	TGCGCCAGCAGCTTCGGGTGGGGCACAGATACGCAGTATTTT	CASSFGWGTDTQYF
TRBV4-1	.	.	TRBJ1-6	TGCGCCAGCAGCCAGGAGGGAGGGCCAATTTCACCCCTCCACTTT	CASSQEGGPISPLHF
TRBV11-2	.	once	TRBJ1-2	TGTGCCAGCAGCTTTTCCCAATCCGAGGGCTATGGCTACACCTTC	CASSFSQSEGYGYTF
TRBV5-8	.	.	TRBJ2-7	TGTGCCAGCAGCACCGGAGGTTCCTACGAGCAGTACTTC	CASSTGGSYEQYF
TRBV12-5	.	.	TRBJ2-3	TGTGCTAGTGCCCCTCAGGGTTCAGATACGCAGTATTTT	CASAPQGSDTQYF
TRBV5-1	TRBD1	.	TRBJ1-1	TGCGCCAGCAGCTGGACCGCGTTGACAGGGGACACTGAAGCTTTCTTT	CASSWTALTGDTEAFF
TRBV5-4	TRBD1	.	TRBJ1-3	TGTGCCAGCAGCCCTAGGGGGCCTGGAAACACCATATATTTT	CASSPRGPGNTIYF
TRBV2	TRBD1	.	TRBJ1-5	TGTGCCAGCAGTCCGACAGGGCTCAATCAGCCCCAGCATTTT	CASSPTGLNQPQHF
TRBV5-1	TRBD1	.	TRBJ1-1	TGCGCCAGCAGCTTGGGACAGGGAGTGGGGGACACTGAAGCTTTCTTT	CASSLGQGVGDTEAFF
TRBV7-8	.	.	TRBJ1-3	TGTGCCAGCAGCTTAGAGTCAGGGGCTGGAAACACCATATATTTT	CASSLESGAGNTIYF
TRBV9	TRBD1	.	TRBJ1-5	TGTGCCAGCAGCGTAGGAGGGGGCTCGGGTCAGCCCCAGCATTTT	CASSVGGGSGQPQHF
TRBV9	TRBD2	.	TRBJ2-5	TGTGCCAGCAGCGCCACTAGCGGGAGTTTGCAAGAGACCCAGTACTTC	CASSATSGSLQETQYF
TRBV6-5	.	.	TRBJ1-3	TGTGCCAGCAGTTACACCCAGGGGACGTATGGAAACACCATATATTTT	CASSYTQGTYGNTIYF